This T cell receptor beta chain was captured by sequencing in a study of T cell responses to AZD1222 COVID-19 vaccine. Findings and limits, study-wide: At study baseline, merely roughly 6 AZD1222 recipients were seropositive.

In germline, CDR1 is SGDLS, CDR2 YYNGEE. With 0 bases removed from V and 6 bases from J, the gap between germline ends came to 15 bases. CDR3 length equals 16 residues. Some clones are missing from TCRdb's copy, which holds only in-frame ones; the method was immunoSEQ multiplex PCR. In the table there are around 99,000 clones, 70% to 90% of which are singletons. Of note for this clone: The antigen remains undetermined.

The TCR sequence derives from an adult who received the AZD1222 COVID-19 vaccine. This chain links TRBV9 with TRBJ2-2, with unresolved D. The sample here was peripheral blood, taken 28 days after the second AZD1222 dose. The CDR3 loop is CASSVGLGGNAGELFF. The DNA of the CDR3 is TGTGCCAGCAGCGTAGGGCTAGGTGGCAACGCCGGGGAGCTGTTTTTT.